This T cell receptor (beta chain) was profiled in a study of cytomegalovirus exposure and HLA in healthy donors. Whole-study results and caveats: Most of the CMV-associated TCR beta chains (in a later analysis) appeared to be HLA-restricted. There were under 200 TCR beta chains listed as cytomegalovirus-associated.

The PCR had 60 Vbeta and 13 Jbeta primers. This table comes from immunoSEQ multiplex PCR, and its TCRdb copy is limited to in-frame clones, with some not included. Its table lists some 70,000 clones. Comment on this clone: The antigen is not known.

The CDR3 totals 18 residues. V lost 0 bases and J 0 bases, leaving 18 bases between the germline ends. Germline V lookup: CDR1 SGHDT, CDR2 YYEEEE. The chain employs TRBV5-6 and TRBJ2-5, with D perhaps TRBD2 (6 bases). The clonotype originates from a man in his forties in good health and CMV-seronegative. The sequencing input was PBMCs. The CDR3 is CASSLGPPSAINQETQYF. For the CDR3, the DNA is TGTGCCAGCAGCTTGGGGCCCCCTAGCGCGATAAACCAAGAGACCCAGTACTTC.